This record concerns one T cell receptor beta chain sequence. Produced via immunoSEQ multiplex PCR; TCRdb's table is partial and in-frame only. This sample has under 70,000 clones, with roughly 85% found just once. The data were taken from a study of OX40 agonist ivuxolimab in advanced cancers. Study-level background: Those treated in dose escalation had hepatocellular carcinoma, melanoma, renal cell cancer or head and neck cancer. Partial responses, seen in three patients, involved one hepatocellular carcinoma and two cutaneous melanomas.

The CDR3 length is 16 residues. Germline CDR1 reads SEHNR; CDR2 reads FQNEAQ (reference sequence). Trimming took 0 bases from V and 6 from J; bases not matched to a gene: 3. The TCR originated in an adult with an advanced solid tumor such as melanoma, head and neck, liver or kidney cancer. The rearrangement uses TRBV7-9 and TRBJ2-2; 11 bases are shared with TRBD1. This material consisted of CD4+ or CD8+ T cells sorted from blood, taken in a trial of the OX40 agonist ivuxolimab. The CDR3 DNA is TGTGCCAGCAGCTTAGCGATGGGACAGGGGGCCGGGGAGCTGTTTTTT. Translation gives CASSLAMGQGAGELFF.